A single sample gave rise to the 31 T cell receptor beta chains below, sequenced in a study of blood T cell repertoires in COVID-19. TCRdb keeps only in-frame clones here, not all; method: immunoSEQ multiplex PCR. Among approximately 210,000 clones, 90% to 95% were seen once, and the ten largest hold about 0.76%. Material: peripheral blood. These receptor sequences come from a man aged 25 to 40 with COVID-19, enrolled during active disease.

The sample holds one count of this clone. The chain combines TRBV5-1 with TRBJ1-1; TRBD1 matches 8 bases. With 2 bases clipped from V and 1 base from J, the junction kept 7 bases outside the gene matches. This CDR3 is 16 amino acids long. CDR1 and CDR2 (germline): SGHRS, YFSETQ. The CDR3 DNA reads as TGCGCCAGCAGCTTCCGGGACAGGTACGAGAACACTGAAGCTTTCTTT. It specifies CASSFRDRYENTEAFF.

The chain recombines TRBV4-1 with TRBJ1-1; 7 bases are a match to TRBD1. This CDR3 contains 15 residues. J lost 1 base, V lost 2 bases, and 4 bases had no gene match. CDR1 MGHRA and CDR2 YSYEKL come from the germline V gene. The CDR3 bases are TGCGCCAGCAGCCAACCGGGACAGAGGAACACTGAAGCTTTCTTT. Its protein product is CASSQPGQRNTEAFF.

V and J are TRBV6-5 and TRBJ1-3; 7 bases fit TRBD1. V lost 7 bases to trimming and J lost 5 bases; unmatched junction nucleotides: 8. CDR1 is MNHEY, CDR2 SVGAGI, per germline. This CDR3 is 14 amino acids long. Here the CDR3 reads CASTTDRARNTIYF. As DNA, the CDR3 is TGTGCCAGCACTACCGACAGGGCTAGAAACACCATATATTTT.

This clone was recorded only once. The V gene is TRBV5-6, the J gene TRBJ2-3; unclear D gene. V lost 0 bases, J lost 1 base, and 12 bases lay in between. This CDR3 is 16 amino acids long. Germline-derived CDR1 and CDR2 are SGHDT and YYEEEE. The CDR3 DNA sequence: TGTGCCAGCAGCTTGGACTTCGAGGTTGGCACAGATACGCAGTATTTT. It codes for CASSLDFEVGTDTQYF.

The chain joins TRBV15 to TRBJ1-2; TRBD1 matches 10 bases. CDR3 length: 16 residues. Trimming at V came to 1 base and at J to 7 bases, leaving 9 bases not matched to a gene. Germline V gene data show CDR1 as LNHNV and CDR2 as YYDKDF (reference sequence). The CDR3 nucleotides are TGTGCCACCAGCAGAGCTCACGGACAGGGGGTCTTTGGCTACACCTTC. It encodes CATSRAHGQGVFGYTF. Variable domain in full (rest from reference TRBV15 and TRBJ1-2): DAMVIQNPRYQVTQFGKPVTLSCSQTLNHNVMYWYQQKSSQAPKLLFHYYDKDFNNEADTPDNFQSRRPNTSFCFLDIRSPGLGDTAMYLCATSRAHGQGVFGYTFGSGTRLTVV.

The rearrangement links TRBV6-5 to TRBJ1-2; no reliable D call. CDR3 size: 15 residues. V was shortened by 8 bases and J by 3 bases, with 19 bases between the two germline ends. Germline values: CDR1 MNHEY, CDR2 SVGAGI. The chain's CDR3 is CASLPGVRDDYGYTF. CDR3 coding DNA: TGTGCCAGCCTACCCGGGGTACGCGATGACTATGGCTACACCTTC.

The gene calls are TRBV5-4 and TRBJ1-1, with 7 nucleotides matching TRBD1. J gave up 5 bases and V 4 bases, and 8 bases lay outside the gene matches. The germline V gene encodes CDR1 SGHNT and CDR2 YYREEE (reference sequence). The CDR3 sequence is 14 residues long. CDR3 in amino acids: CASSNRQGLTEAFF. In DNA, the CDR3 is TGTGCCAGCAGCAACCGACAGGGACTTACTGAAGCTTTCTTT.

The chain joins TRBV24-1 to TRBJ2-3; 9 nucleotides align to TRBD1. In germline, CDR1 is KGHDR, CDR2 SFDVKD. The CDR3 is 15 amino acids. After removal of 7 bases from V and 6 bases from J, the junction contained 10 bases not matched to a gene. CDR3 sequence: CATSRGTGKFDTQYF. Here the CDR3 DNA reads TGTGCCACCAGCCGCGGGACAGGGAAATTTGATACGCAGTATTTT.

This sequence joins TRBV28 and TRBJ1-2; the D is unclear. CDR1 and CDR2 (germline): MDHEN, SYDVKM. Trimming left V 5 bases short and J 4 bases short, with 17 bases between. The CDR3 is 15 amino acids. The CDR3 is CASSPPQTETYGYTF. In nucleotides, the CDR3 is TGTGCCAGCAGTCCCCCACAAACAGAGACCTATGGCTACACCTTC.

The chain employs TRBV5-1 and TRBJ1-1, with D perhaps matching TRBD1 (6 bases). V lost 4 bases and J 4 bases, leaving 11 bases between the germline ends. Germline loops: CDR1 SGHRS, CDR2 YFSETQ. The CDR3 runs 13 residues. The DNA for the CDR3 is TGCGCCAGCAGCCTGACAGGAACCACTGAAGCTTTCTTT. This codes for CASSLTGTTEAFF.

This clone occurred once. The CDR3 spells CASSEGQGPNQPQHF. DNA of the CDR3: TGTGCCAGCAGTGAGGGGCAGGGCCCAAATCAGCCCCAGCATTTT. The rearrangement links TRBV6-1 to TRBJ1-5; TRBD1 is a possible D gene (5 bases). Germline CDR1 reads MNHNS; CDR2 reads SASEGT. The CDR3 is made up of 15 amino acids. Trimming left V 3 bases short and J 4 bases short, with 13 bases between.

In this sample, this clone turned up once. The chain joins TRBV30 to TRBJ1-1; D perhaps matches TRBD1 (6 bases). This CDR3 region has 15 residues. V was clipped by 5 bases and J by 1 base, with 17 bases between them. CDR1 GTSNPN and CDR2 SVGIG come from the germline V gene (reference sequence). The CDR3 coding sequence is TGTGCCTGGGGGACCGGGACACACCCGAACACTGAAGCTTTCTTT. Translated: CAWGTGTHPNTEAFF.

The CDR3 DNA is TGTGCCTGGGCCCTTGGATGGAGTGGAACAATACCCCTCCACTTT. Its protein product is CAWALGWSGTIPLHF. The chain joins TRBV30 to TRBJ1-6; no clear D gene. This CDR3 spans 15 amino acids. From germline, CDR1 is GTSNPN and CDR2 SVGIG (reference sequence). V lost 5 bases to trimming and J lost 12 bases, with 23 bases between them.

This chain connects TRBV7-3 to TRBJ1-2, with D tentatively TRBD1 (5 bases). Germline V gene sequence: CDR1 SGHTA, CDR2 FQGTGA. This CDR3 region has 14 residues. V was cut by 5 bases and J by 8 bases, with 18 bases left in between. The CDR3 loop reads CASSPGLRFGGYTF. The CDR3 coding sequence is TGTGCCAGCAGCCCGGGACTCCGGTTTGGGGGCTACACCTTC.

This CDR3 is CASSPQATGSNQPQHF. CDR3 in DNA: TGTGCCAGCTCACCTCAAGCGACGGGGTCCAATCAGCCCCAGCATTTT. This chain uses TRBV18 with TRBJ1-5; D is unclear. This CDR3 comprises 16 residues. The germline V gene has CDR1 KGHSH and CDR2 LQKENI. V was cut by 3 bases and J by 3 bases, with 15 bases left in between.

The chain carries TRBV23-1 and TRBJ2-1, with 12 bases matching TRBD1. TRBV23-1 is identified as an open reading frame with a role that is uncertain. The CDR3 covers 15 residues. V dropped 8 bases and J dropped 7; count of bases not matched to a gene: 9. CDR3 amino acids: CASHRRDRGRNEQFF. CDR3 nucleotide sequence: TGCGCCAGCCACCGACGGGACAGGGGGCGTAATGAGCAGTTCTTC.

This chain connects TRBV10-2 to TRBJ2-7; D uncertain. This CDR3 comprises 10 residues. The V end was cut by 5 bases, the J end by 3 bases, with 2 bases between. Germline V lookup: CDR1 WSHSY, CDR2 SAAADI. CDR3 nucleotides: TGCGCCAGCAGTCACTACGAGCAGTACTTC. It encodes CASSHYEQYF.

This chain joins TRBV7-6 and TRBJ2-2, with 8 bases matching TRBD1. Germline CDR1 and CDR2: SGHVS and FNYEAQ. The ends lost 5 bases at V and 6 bases at J; junction bases unmatched: 5. This CDR3 is 14 amino acids long. CDR3 nucleotides: TGTGCCAGCAGCGTCGACAGGGGATCCGGGGAGCTGTTTTTT. Its protein is CASSVDRGSGELFF.

V and J are TRBV9 and TRBJ1-1; no reliable D call. The length of the CDR3 is 13 residues. With 4 bases removed from V and 0 bases from J, the gap between germline ends came to 7 bases. Germline V lookup: CDR1 SGDLS, CDR2 YYNGEE. The CDR3 protein is CASSSGMNTEAFF. In nucleotides, the CDR3 is TGTGCCAGCAGCTCGGGGATGAACACTGAAGCTTTCTTT.

The CDR3 sequence: CASSYKGTGLDGYTF. DNA of the CDR3: TGTGCCAGCAGTTACAAAGGGACAGGGTTGGATGGCTACACCTTC. The chain couples TRBV6-5 to TRBJ1-2, with 9 bases matching TRBD1. Germline V gene data show CDR1 as MNHEY and CDR2 as SVGAGI. This CDR3 region has 15 residues. Unmatched junction bases numbered 7, after V lost 2 bases and J lost 6 bases.

The J gene is TRBJ1-5, the V gene TRBV6-1; D remains ambiguous. The length of the CDR3 is 13 residues. Trimming left V 3 bases short and J 4 bases short, with 7 bases between. Germline V gene lookup returns CDR1 MNHNS and CDR2 SASEGT. CDR3 in amino acids: CASSDNTNQPQHF. Written as DNA, the CDR3 is TGTGCCAGCAGTGACAATACTAATCAGCCCCAGCATTTT.

This clone was seen just once. This chain joins TRBV5-4 and TRBJ2-1; the match to TRBD2 covers 7 bases. Per the germline V gene, CDR1 is SGHNT and CDR2 is YYREEE (reference sequence). The CDR3 has 15 residues. V shed 7 bases and J 0 bases; nucleotides not matched to a gene: 7. The CDR3 sequence is CASGPGGTSYNEQFF. Here the CDR3 DNA reads TGTGCCAGCGGACCCGGGGGGACCTCCTACAATGAGCAGTTCTTC.

The CDR3 DNA reads as TGTGCCAGCAGCTTAGATCCCGGGAGATTTGACACCATATATTTT. Amino acids: CASSLDPGRFDTIYF. The rearrangement uses TRBV11-2 and TRBJ1-3; no clear D gene. This CDR3 is 15 amino acids long. Trimming shortened V by 0 bases and J by 8 bases, and 14 bases separated the two germline ends. The germline V gene has CDR1 SGHAT and CDR2 FQNNGV. Combining the CDR3 with reference TRBV11-2 and TRBJ1-3 gives the whole variable domain EAGVAQSPRYKIIEKRQSVAFWCNPISGHATLYWYQQILGQGPKLLIQFQNNGVVDDSQLPKDRFSAERLKGVDSTLKIQPAKLEDSAVYLCASSLDPGRFDTIYFGEGSWLTVV.

The chain has TRBV7-9 and TRBJ1-1, with a possible D match to TRBD1 (6 bases). V lost 4 bases and J lost 3, with 15 bases in between. Per the germline V gene, CDR1 is SEHNR and CDR2 is FQNEAQ (reference sequence). This CDR3 spans 15 amino acids. CDR3 DNA: TGTGCCAGCAGCTCTATGGTAGGGGGATACACTGAAGCTTTCTTT. It encodes CASSSMVGGYTEAFF.

V gene TRBV19 combines with J gene TRBJ1-5, with a tentative D call TRBD1 (6 bases). This CDR3 region has 15 residues. Deletions cut 7 bases from V and 3 bases from J, with 16 bases between. Germline CDR1 LNHDA, CDR2 SQIVND (reference sequence). In DNA, the CDR3 is TGTGCCAGTATCGACACACAGGGAGACAATCAGCCCCAGCATTTT. This translates into CASIDTQGDNQPQHF.

The rearrangement joins TRBV7-7 to TRBJ2-2, with a possible D match to TRBD2 (6 bases). The germline V and J ends were trimmed by 1 base and 5 bases, with 14 bases remaining between them. The CDR3 runs to 16 residues. Germline CDR1 SSHAT, CDR2 FNYEAQ (reference sequence). CDR3 nucleotide sequence: TGTGCCAGCAGCTTAGGTCGTGGAGGGGCAACCGGGGAGCTGTTTTTT. Its protein product is CASSLGRGGATGELFF.

The rearrangement links TRBV3-1 (or the pseudogene TRBV3-2) to TRBJ2-5; D possibly corresponds to TRBD2 (5 bases). Trimming took 4 bases from V and 5 from J, leaving 20 bases between them. CDR3 size: 16 residues. Germline V gene data show CDR1 as LGHDT and CDR2 as YNNKEL (reference sequence). This CDR3 is CASSPEGSTVVETQYF. In nucleotides, the CDR3 is TGTGCCAGCAGCCCTGAAGGGAGTACGGTGGTGGAGACCCAGTACTTC.

This chain links TRBV6-5 with TRBJ1-5; D not certain. The CDR3 spans 12 residues. Deletions cut 11 bases from V and 0 bases from J, with 8 bases between. CDR1 is MNHEY, CDR2 SVGAGI, per germline. CDR3 sequence (DNA): TGTGCCGCTCGGTATAGCAATCAGCCCCAGCATTTT. Protein: CAARYSNQPQHF.

In this sample, this clone turned up once. The V and J genes are TRBV18 and TRBJ2-3; TRBD2 matches at 12 bases. This CDR3 has 13 residues. V shed 3 bases, J shed 8 bases, and the junction held 0 bases outside the gene matches. Germline V CDR1 and CDR2: KGHSH, LQKENI. The CDR3 spells CASSPTSGGTQYF. In DNA, the CDR3 is TGTGCCAGCTCACCGACTAGCGGGGGTACGCAGTATTTT.

The rearrangement uses TRBV4-1 and TRBJ2-3; TRBD2 matches 12 bases. V dropped 2 bases and J dropped 6; count of bases not matched to a gene: 6. Germline V gives CDR1 MGHRA, CDR2 YSYEKL. The CDR3 spans 16 residues. The CDR3 DNA is TGCGCCAGCAGCCAATTTCTAGCGGGGGGGCAGGATACGCAGTATTTT. Amino acids: CASSQFLAGGQDTQYF.

The gene calls are TRBV6-6 and TRBJ1-5; 7 positions match TRBD1. From germline, CDR1 is MNHNY and CDR2 SVGAGI (reference sequence). V lost 2 bases, J lost 4 bases, and 5 bases stayed unmatched. The CDR3 loop spans 15 amino acids. CDR3 amino acids: CASSYGTVGNQPQHF. DNA for the CDR3: TGTGCCAGCAGTTACGGGACAGTTGGGAATCAGCCCCAGCATTTT.